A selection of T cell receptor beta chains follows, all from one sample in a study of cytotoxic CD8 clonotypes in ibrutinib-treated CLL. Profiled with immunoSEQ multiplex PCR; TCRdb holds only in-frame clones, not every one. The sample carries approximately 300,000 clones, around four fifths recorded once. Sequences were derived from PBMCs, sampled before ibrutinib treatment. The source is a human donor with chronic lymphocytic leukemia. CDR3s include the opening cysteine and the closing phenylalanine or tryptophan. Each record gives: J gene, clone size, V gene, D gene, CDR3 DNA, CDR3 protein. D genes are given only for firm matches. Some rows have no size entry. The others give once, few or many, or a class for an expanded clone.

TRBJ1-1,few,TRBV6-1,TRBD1,TGTGCCAGCAGTGTAAGAAGAAAACAGGGGGTAACTGAAGCTTTCTTT,CASSVRRKQGVTEAFF
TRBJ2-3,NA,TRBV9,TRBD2,TGTGCCAGCAGCGTTGTGGGACTAGCGGGGGGTGATACGCAGTATTTT,CASSVVGLAGGDTQYF
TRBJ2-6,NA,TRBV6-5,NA,TGTGCCAGCAGTTCCTCTGGGGCCAACGTCCTGACTTTC,CASSSSGANVLTF
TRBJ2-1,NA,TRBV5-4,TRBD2,TGTGCCAGCAGCTTGGTCCTGACTAGCTTTGAGAGCTCCTACAATGAGCAGTTCTTC,CASSLVLTSFESSYNEQFF
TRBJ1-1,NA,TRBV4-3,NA,TGCGCCAGCAGCCAAGACCCCTGGGCAGGGGACACTGAAGCTTTCTTT,CASSQDPWAGDTEAFF
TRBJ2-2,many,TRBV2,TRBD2,TGTGCCAGCAGTGAGATTAGCGGGACGGTCGGGGAGCTGTTTTTT,CASSEISGTVGELFF
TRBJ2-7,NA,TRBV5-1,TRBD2,TGCGCCAGCAGCACCTTGACTAGCGGGGATTACGAGCAGTACTTC,CASSTLTSGDYEQYF
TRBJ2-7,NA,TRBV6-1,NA,TGTGCCAGCACCCAGTCCTACGAGCAGTACTTC,CASTQSYEQYF
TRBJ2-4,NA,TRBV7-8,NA,TGTGCCAGCAGCTTAGTTCCGGGAAAGGGGAACATTCAGTACTTC,CASSLVPGKGNIQYF
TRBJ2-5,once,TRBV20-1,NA,TGCAGTGCTGCCTCCGGGGAGACCCAGTACTTC,CSAASGETQYF
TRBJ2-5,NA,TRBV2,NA,TGTGCCAGCAAGGAGGGCCGACAGCAAGAGACCCAGTACTTC,CASKEGRQQETQYF
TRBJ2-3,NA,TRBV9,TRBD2,TGTGCCAGCACCCCACACCTAGCGGGAGGCACAGATACGCAGTATTTT,CASTPHLAGGTDTQYF
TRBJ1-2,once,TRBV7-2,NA,TGTGCCAGCAGCTTAGCGCAGGCAGGCTATGGCTACACCTTC,CASSLAQAGYGYTF
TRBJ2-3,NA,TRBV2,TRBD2,TGTGCCGGTCAAGGACTAGCGGATACGCAGTATTTT,CAGQGLADTQYF
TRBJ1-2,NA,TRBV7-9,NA,TGTGCCAGCAGCTCCGTTGGCTACACCTTC,CASSSVGYTF
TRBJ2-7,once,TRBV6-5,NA,TGTGCCAGCGGTGGGGAAGTCTACGAGCAGTACTTC,CASGGEVYEQYF
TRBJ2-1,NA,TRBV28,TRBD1,TGTGCCAGCAGTTTAAGAAATTGGTATCGGGACAGGGGCGATGAGCAGTTCTTC,CASSLRNWYRDRGDEQFF
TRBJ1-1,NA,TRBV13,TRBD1,TGTGCCAGCAGTATAAACCGGGACAGGGGGTTGACTGAAGCTTTCTTT,CASSINRDRGLTEAFF
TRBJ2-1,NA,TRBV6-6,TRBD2,TGTGCCAGCAGTTACCTAGCGGGAGTTTTCGGTGAGCAGTTCTTC,CASSYLAGVFGEQFF
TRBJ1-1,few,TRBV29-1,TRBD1,TGCAGCGTTGATGACAGGGGGGATTCTGAAGCTTTCTTT,CSVDDRGDSEAFF
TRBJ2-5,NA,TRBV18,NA,TGTGCCAGCTCACCAGCCAGCAGAGAGACCCAGTACTTC,CASSPASRETQYF
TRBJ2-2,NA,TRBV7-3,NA,TGTGCCAGCAGCGACCTCGGGACCGGGGAGCTGTTTTTT,CASSDLGTGELFF
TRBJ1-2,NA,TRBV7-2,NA,TGTGCCAGCAGCTTAGAGGGAACTCCTATCCGGGGCTACACCTTC,CASSLEGTPIRGYTF
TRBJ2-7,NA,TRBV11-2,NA,TGTGCCAGCAGCCGCCTGGCCTTGGGTGGGGAGCAGTACTTC,CASSRLALGGEQYF
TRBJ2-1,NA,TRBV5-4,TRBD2,TGTGCCAGCAGCCCACCTAGCGGGAAGGGTTACAATGAGCAGTTCTTC,CASSPPSGKGYNEQFF
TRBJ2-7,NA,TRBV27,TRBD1,TGTGCCAGCAGCCGAACAGGGGGCCGCCGCGGCGAGCAGTACTTC,CASSRTGGRRGEQYF
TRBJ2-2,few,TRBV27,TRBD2,TGTGCCAGCAGACTCGTAGCGGGAGCGGCTCCCGGGGAGCTGTTTTTT,CASRLVAGAAPGELFF